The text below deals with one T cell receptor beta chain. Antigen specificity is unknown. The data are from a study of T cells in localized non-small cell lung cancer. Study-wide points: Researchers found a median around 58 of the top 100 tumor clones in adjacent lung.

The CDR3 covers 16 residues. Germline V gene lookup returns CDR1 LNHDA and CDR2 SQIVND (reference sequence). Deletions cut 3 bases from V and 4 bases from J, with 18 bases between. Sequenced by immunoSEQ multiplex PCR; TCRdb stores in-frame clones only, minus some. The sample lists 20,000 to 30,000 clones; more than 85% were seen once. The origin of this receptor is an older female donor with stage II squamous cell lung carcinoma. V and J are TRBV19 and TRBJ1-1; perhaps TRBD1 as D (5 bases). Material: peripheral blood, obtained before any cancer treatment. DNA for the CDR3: TGTGCCAGTAGTATGTTTGAGGGGCTCTCTCTCACTGAAGCTTTCTTT. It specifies CASSMFEGLSLTEAFF.